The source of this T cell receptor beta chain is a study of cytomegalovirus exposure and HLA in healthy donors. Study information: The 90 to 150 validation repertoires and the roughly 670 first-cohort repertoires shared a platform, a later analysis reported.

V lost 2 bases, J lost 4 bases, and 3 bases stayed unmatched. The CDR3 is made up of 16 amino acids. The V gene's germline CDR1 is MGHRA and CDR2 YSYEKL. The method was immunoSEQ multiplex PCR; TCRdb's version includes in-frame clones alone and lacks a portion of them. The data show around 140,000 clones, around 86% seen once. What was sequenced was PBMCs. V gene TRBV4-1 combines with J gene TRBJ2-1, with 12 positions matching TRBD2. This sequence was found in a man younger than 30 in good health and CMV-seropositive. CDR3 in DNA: TGCGCCAGCAGCCAACCGACTAGCGGGAGATACAATGAGCAGTTCTTC. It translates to CASSQPTSGRYNEQFF.